These 15 T cell receptor beta chains share one sample of origin, sequenced in a study of CD8 T cells in Susac syndrome. Random-hexamer reverse transcription was applied to about 0.45 to 1 ug RNA. One entry per CDR3 protein results from TCRdb running MiXCR on the immunoSEQ multiplex PCR reads. The sample comprises about 280,000 distinct CDR3 sequences, approximately 81% of which are singletons, and over 0.1% rests with the top ten. The sequenced sample consisted of CD8+ T cells from PBMCs. The source of these receptors is a human donor with multiple sclerosis.

The CDR3 spells CASSLGTSGHNEQFF. The DNA of the CDR3 is TGTGCCAGCAGCTTAGGGACTAGCGGTCACAATGAGCAGTTCTTC. The V call is TRBV7-9, the J call TRBJ2-1; 10 nucleotides match TRBD2. The V gene end was trimmed by 1 base and the J gene end by 5 bases; junction bases not matched to a gene: 2. This CDR3 comprises 15 residues. The germline V gene encodes CDR1 SEHNR and CDR2 FQNEAQ (reference sequence).

This clonotype was picked up a small number of times. The J gene is TRBJ2-1, the V gene TRBV18; D possibly corresponds to TRBD2 (5 bases). V was trimmed by 2 bases and J by 9 bases, leaving 8 bases between them. The germline gives CDR1 KGHSH, CDR2 LQKENI. This CDR3 has 12 amino acids. CDR3 loop: CASSPGGSEQFF. CDR3 in DNA: TGTGCCAGCTCACCAGGTGGGAGTGAGCAGTTCTTC.

V usage is TRBV27 and J usage is TRBJ2-3; the D call may be TRBD1 or TRBD2 (6 bases each). V was shortened by 5 bases and J by 3 bases, with 12 bases between the two germline ends. The CDR3 totals 14 residues. CDR1 MNHEY and CDR2 SMNVEV come from the germline V gene (reference sequence). The CDR3, as DNA: TGTGCCAGCAGTGCCGGGGGCTCAACAGATACGCAGTATTTT. This gives the protein CASSAGGSTDTQYF.

The genes are TRBV27 and TRBJ1-5; the match to TRBD1 covers 8 bases. Germline trimming cut 3 bases from V and 5 bases from J; bases unmatched to any gene: 6. CDR3 length: 15 residues. Germline V gives CDR1 MNHEY, CDR2 SMNVEV (reference sequence). In DNA, the CDR3 is TGTGCCAGCAGTTTGGGCAGGGGGCGGGATCAGCCCCAGCATTTT. It specifies CASSLGRGRDQPQHF.

V and J are TRBV9 and TRBJ2-1; 9 nucleotides match TRBD2. V gave up 3 bases and J gave up 8 bases; unmatched junction bases: 12. From germline, CDR1 is SGDLS and CDR2 YYNGEE. This CDR3 is 16 amino acids long. The CDR3: CASSGKTGTSIHEQFF. DNA for the CDR3: TGTGCCAGCAGCGGAAAAACCGGGACTAGCATCCATGAGCAGTTCTTC. Variable domain in full (rest from reference TRBV9 and TRBJ2-1): DSGVTQTPKHLITATGQRVTLRCSPRSGDLSVYWYQQSLDQGLQFLIQYYNGEERAKGNILERFSAQQFPDLHSELNLSSLELGDSALYFCASSGKTGTSIHEQFFGPGTRLTVL.

The V gene is TRBV9, the J gene TRBJ2-2; tentative D call: TRBD1 (7 bases). Germline V gene lookup returns CDR1 SGDLS and CDR2 YYNGEE. The CDR3 is made up of 13 amino acids. The V end lost 7 bases, the J end lost 5 bases, and 12 bases lay between the germline ends. CDR3 region: CASRQGGTGELFF. DNA of the CDR3: TGTGCCAGCCGCCAGGGGGGAACCGGGGAGCTGTTTTTT.

J is TRBJ2-1 and V is TRBV7-8; D remains unclear. CDR1 is SGHVS and CDR2 is FQNEAQ in the germline V gene. Between the trimmed V and J ends, which lost 4 bases and 7 bases, there was a span of 14 bases. The length of the CDR3 is 14 residues. In DNA, the CDR3 is TGTGCCAGCAGCTCCGGACCGATTGGAAATGAGCAGTTCTTC. Translation: CASSSGPIGNEQFF.

J is TRBJ2-7 and V is TRBV5-5; TRBD1 might be the D (6 bases). The CDR3 is 15 amino acids. Between the trimmed V and J ends, which lost 3 bases and 3 bases, there was a span of 16 bases. Germline CDR1 is SGHKS and CDR2 is YYEKEE (reference sequence). The DNA of the CDR3 is TGTGCCAGCAGCTCAGGGGTAAACCTTGGCTACGAGCAGTACTTC. Protein product: CASSSGVNLGYEQYF.

V is TRBV12-3 or TRBV12-4 and J is TRBJ1-4; no clear D gene. This CDR3 is 12 amino acids long. Deletions cut 10 bases from V and 10 bases from J, with 16 bases between. The CDR3 sequence is CATRSGIRKLFF. The CDR3 DNA follows: TGTGCCACCCGAAGTGGGATTAGAAAACTGTTTTTT.

This chain links TRBV4-2 with TRBJ2-1; the match to TRBD2 covers 9 bases. Germline V lookup: CDR1 LGHNA, CDR2 YNFKEQ. The CDR3 has 19 amino acids. Trimming at V came to 0 bases and at J to 6 bases, leaving 15 bases not matched to a gene. The CDR3 DNA follows: TGTGCCAGCAGCCAAGAAGGCGGCGGGAGGGACCCCTGGGGCAATGAGCAGTTCTTC. Protein sequence: CASSQEGGGRDPWGNEQFF.

The chain carries TRBV12-3 or TRBV12-4 and TRBJ2-5, with 8 bases lining up with TRBD2. Trimming removed 6 bases from V and 5 bases from J; junction bases left unmatched: 17. There are 17 residues in the CDR3. This CDR3 reads CASSGGTGTRVFETQYF. The DNA for the CDR3 is TGTGCCAGCAGCGGAGGGACCGGGACTAGGGTGTTTGAGACCCAGTACTTC.

J is TRBJ2-1 and V is TRBV14, with D possibly matching TRBD1 (5 bases). Trimming shortened V by 5 bases and J by 6 bases, and 17 bases separated the two germline ends. CDR3 length equals 15 residues. Germline lookup yields CDR1 SGHDN and CDR2 FVKESK. The CDR3 here is CASSLGQGPPNEQFF. Here the CDR3 DNA reads TGTGCCAGCAGCTTAGGACAAGGACCCCCCAATGAGCAGTTCTTC. Drawing the rest from reference TRBV14 and TRBJ2-1, the complete variable domain is EAGVTQFPSHSVIEKGQTVTLRCDPISGHDNLYWYRRVMGKEIKFLLHFVKESKQDESGMPNNRFLAERTGGTYSTLKVQPAELEDSGVYFCASSLGQGPPNEQFFGPGTRLTVL.

The chain couples TRBV15 to TRBJ2-5; D possibly corresponds to TRBD2 (5 bases). Germline CDR1 reads LNHNV; CDR2 reads YYDKDF (reference sequence). The CDR3 sequence is 16 residues long. V lost 5 bases to trimming and J lost 0 bases, with 16 bases between them. The CDR3 region is CATSSREDLYQETQYF. The CDR3 DNA sequence: TGTGCCACCAGCTCCCGGGAAGACCTCTACCAAGAGACCCAGTACTTC.

The gene calls are TRBV27 and TRBJ2-7, with a weak D call TRBD1 (5 bases). The CDR3 is made up of 12 amino acids. Germline loops: CDR1 MNHEY, CDR2 SMNVEV (reference sequence). Trimming cost V 5 bases and J 7 bases, with 12 bases left between them. CDR3 bases: TGTGCCAGCAGTCAACAGGAATCAGAGCAGTACTTC. Its translation is CASSQQESEQYF.

The chain links TRBV10-3 to TRBJ1-2, with D unclear. V was shortened by 2 bases and J by 12 bases, with 19 bases between the two germline ends. The CDR3 length is 14 residues. Germline CDR1 ENHRY, CDR2 SYGVKD. CDR3 residues: CAISETPGSQPHTF. The CDR3 region has the DNA TGTGCCATCAGTGAGACCCCGGGGTCCCAGCCCCACACCTTC.